This T cell receptor beta chain comes out of a study of radiation and T cells in renal cell carcinoma. Time point reported: blood 4 weeks post-SBRT, at nephrectomy. As for treatment: 15 Gy SBRT to primary tumor, nephrectomy 4 weeks later. Nephrectomy followed 15 Gy stereotactic body radiation by 4 weeks. Radiation-treated patients gave blood at baseline, week 2 and week 4. There are a few counts of this clone. The antigen is unknown. Repertoires were generated with immunoSEQ multiplex PCR, while TCRdb's copy carries only in-frame clones and drops some. Counted here are roughly 160,000 clones, approximately 90% occurring once; the ten biggest clones make up about 11%. V lost 4 bases to trimming and J lost 4 bases, with 12 bases between them. CDR1 and CDR2 (germline): LNHDA, SQIVND (reference sequence). The length of the CDR3 is 14 residues. Findings and limits, study-wide: From baseline, blood top tumor clonotypes peaked at 2 weeks post-radiation.

The sample here was blood, taken from a patient whose treatment included radiotherapy and nephrectomy. The sequence was collected from a woman aged 45 to 65 with renal cell carcinoma. The chain has TRBV19 and TRBJ2-3; TRBD1 or TRBD2 may be the D gene (6 bases each). The CDR3 bases are TGTGCCAGTAGTAGGGGGGCGGGGCCAGATACGCAGTATTTT. This codes for CASSRGAGPDTQYF.